This TCR beta chain was retrieved from a study of prognosis after radiotherapy for stage I lung cancer. Study-wide background: Radiotherapy was followed by distant metastases in a few patients, which appeared at a median of 7 months; 15 patients showed no significant progression.

Two rounds of multiplex PCR amplified TCR beta CDR3 from genomic DNA. During first-round PCR, primers specific to each TRBV and TRBJ gene were used. TCRdb ran MiXCR on the multiplex PCR reads and lists one entry per CDR3 protein. Among 20,000 to 30,000 distinct CDR3 sequences listed, 35% to 40% were seen once. This clonotype was observed many times. The CDR3 is 15 amino acids. CDR1 and CDR2 (germline): WSHSY, SAAADI. V was clipped by 6 bases and J by 5 bases; unmatched bases: 13. Material: PBMCs, obtained before or after stereotactic body radiation therapy (not recorded which). This sequence originates from a donor over 45 with non-small cell lung cancer. The chain employs TRBV10-2 and TRBJ2-7, with TRBD2 matching over 7 bases. CDR3 sequence (DNA): TGCGCCAGCAGCCTCCTCAGCGGGACGGTCCACGAGCAGTACTTC. Amino acid sequence: CASSLLSGTVHEQYF.